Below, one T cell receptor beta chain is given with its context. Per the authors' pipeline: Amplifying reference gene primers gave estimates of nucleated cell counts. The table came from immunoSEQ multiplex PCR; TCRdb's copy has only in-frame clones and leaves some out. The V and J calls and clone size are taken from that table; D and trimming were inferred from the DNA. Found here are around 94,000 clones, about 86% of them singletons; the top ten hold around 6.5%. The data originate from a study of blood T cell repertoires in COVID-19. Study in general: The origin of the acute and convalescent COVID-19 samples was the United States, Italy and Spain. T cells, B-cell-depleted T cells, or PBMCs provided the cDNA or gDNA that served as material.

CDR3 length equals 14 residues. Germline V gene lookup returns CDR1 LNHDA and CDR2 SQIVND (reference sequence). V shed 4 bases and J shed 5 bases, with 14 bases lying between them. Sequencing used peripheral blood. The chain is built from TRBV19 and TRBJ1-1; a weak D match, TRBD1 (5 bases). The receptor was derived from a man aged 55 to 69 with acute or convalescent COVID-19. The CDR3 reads CASSRDFRATEAFF. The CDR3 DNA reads TGTGCCAGTAGTAGGGACTTCCGGGCAACTGAAGCTTTCTTT.